The present TCR beta chain was sequenced within a study of blood T cell repertoires in COVID-19. Across the whole study: Donors in the United States, Italy and Spain gave samples during acute or convalescent COVID-19. T cells, B-cell-depleted T cells, or PBMCs supplied cDNA or gDNA.

The CDR3 sequence is 16 residues long. Germline CDR1 is SEHNR and CDR2 is FQNEAQ (reference sequence). V lost 5 bases, J lost 5 bases, and 22 bases lay in between. Methods used by the authors: Counts of nucleated cells, estimated from reference gene primer amplification, were obtained. This table comes from immunoSEQ multiplex PCR, and its TCRdb copy is limited to in-frame clones, with some not included. V and J calls and clone size are given by that table; D and trimming were obtained from the DNA. The repertoire holds roughly 100,000 clones, with around 92% as singletons. The sequencing sample was made of peripheral blood. The chain couples TRBV7-9 to TRBJ2-7; D is possibly TRBD2 (7 bases). The receptor was isolated from a man aged 50-60 years with active COVID-19. Here the CDR3 DNA reads TGTGCCAGCAGCCATCTGTCGGGGGGCCCCCCTGACGAGCAGTACTTC. Encoded protein: CASSHLSGGPPDEQYF.